The 5 T cell receptor beta chains presented below share a single source sample, sequenced in a study of cytomegalovirus exposure and HLA in healthy donors. PCR employed 60 Vbeta and 13 Jbeta primers. Generated by immunoSEQ multiplex PCR, the TCRdb table keeps only in-frame clones and is missing some. The data contain about 160,000 clones, roughly 80% of them singletons. Sequenced material: PBMCs. The source of these receptors is a young man in good health and CMV-seronegative.

This clone was seen a handful of times. V is TRBV5-4 and J is TRBJ1-2, with D perhaps matching TRBD1 (5 bases). This CDR3 spans 15 amino acids. CDR1 and CDR2 (germline): SGHNT, YYREEE (reference sequence). Trimming shortened V by 0 bases and J by 4 bases, and 13 bases separated the two germline ends. CDR3 loop: CASSLGLDTTYGYTF. CDR3 nucleotide sequence: TGTGCCAGCAGCTTGGGCCTGGACACCACCTATGGCTACACCTTC.

For the CDR3, the DNA is TGTGCCAGCAGTGAAAATACGGATGGCGAACAGCATTACAATGAGCAGTTCTTC. Translating gives CASSENTDGEQHYNEQFF. The chain recombines TRBV25-1 with TRBJ2-1; D not resolved. V was pared by 2 bases and J by 4 bases, with 21 bases between. CDR1 MGHDK and CDR2 SYGVNS come from the germline V gene. CDR3 size: 18 residues. Full variable domain (missing parts from reference TRBV25-1 and TRBJ2-1): EADIYQTPRYLVIGTGKKITLECSQTMGHDKMYWYQQDPGMELHLIHYSYGVNSTEKGDLSSESTVSRIRTEHFPLTLESARPSHTSQYLCASSENTDGEQHYNEQFFGPGTRLTVL.

The V gene is TRBV2, the J gene TRBJ1-1; TRBD1 might be the D (5 bases). CDR3 length: 14 amino acids. V was clipped by 2 bases and J by 2 bases, with 9 bases between them. Germline assignment: CDR1 SNHLY and CDR2 FYNNEI. CDR3 sequence: CASSELTVNTEAFF. The CDR3 DNA reads as TGTGCCAGCAGTGAACTGACAGTAAACACTGAAGCTTTCTTT.

The chain couples TRBV21-1 to TRBJ1-5; TRBD1 is the table's D call and was not checked against the DNA. TRBV21-1 is a pseudogene. The CDR3 consists of 18 residues. The CDR3 DNA sequence: TGTGCCAGCAGCAAAACCTCAACAACGACAGATAGCAATCAGCCCCAGCATTTT. This translates into CASSKTSTTTDSNQPQHF.

The rearrangement joins TRBV6-4 to TRBJ2-5; TRBD2 is a possible D gene (5 bases). Deletions cut 5 bases from V and 7 bases from J, with 20 bases between. Germline CDR1 MRHNA, CDR2 SNTAGT. This CDR3 region has 15 residues. This chain's CDR3 is CASSLKGALVGTQYF. CDR3 DNA: TGTGCCAGCAGTCTAAAGGGAGCTCTAGTCGGGACCCAGTACTTC.